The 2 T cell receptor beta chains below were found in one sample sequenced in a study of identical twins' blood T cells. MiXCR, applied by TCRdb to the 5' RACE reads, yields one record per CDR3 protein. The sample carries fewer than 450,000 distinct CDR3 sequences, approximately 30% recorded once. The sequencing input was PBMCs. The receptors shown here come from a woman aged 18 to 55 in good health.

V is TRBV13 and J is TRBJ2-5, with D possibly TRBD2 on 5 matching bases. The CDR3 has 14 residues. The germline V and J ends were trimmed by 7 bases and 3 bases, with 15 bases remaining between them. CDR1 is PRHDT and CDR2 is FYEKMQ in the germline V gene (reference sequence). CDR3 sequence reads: CASKKEGHKETQYF. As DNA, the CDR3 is TGTGCCAGCAAAAAAGAGGGCCATAAAGAGACCCAGTACTTC.

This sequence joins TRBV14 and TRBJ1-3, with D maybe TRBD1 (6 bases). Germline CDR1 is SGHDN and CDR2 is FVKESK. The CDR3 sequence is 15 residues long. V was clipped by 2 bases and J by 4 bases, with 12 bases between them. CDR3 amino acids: CASSQFFGGGNTIYF. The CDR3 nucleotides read TGTGCCAGCAGCCAATTTTTCGGGGGCGGAAACACCATATATTTT.